Following are 16 T cell receptor beta chains from one sample sequenced in a study of identical twins. TCRdb reanalysed the 5' RACE reads using MiXCR and keeps one entry per CDR3 protein. The sample yields 400,000 to 550,000 distinct CDR3 sequences, around 20% seen once. This sample also appeared in a second study, on T cells expressing NK-cell markers.

Sequenced input: CD4+ T cells sorted from blood. The receptors originated from a woman aged 18-29 years in good health.

This clonotype was seen more than once but under ten times. This sequence joins TRBV7-2 and TRBJ2-1; D may match TRBD1 or TRBD2 (6 bases each). Trimming pared 2 bases from V and 8 bases from J, leaving 13 bases between. Per the germline V gene, CDR1 is SGHTA and CDR2 is FQGNSA. There are 14 residues in the CDR3. The CDR3 DNA follows: TGTGCCAGCAGCTTAACACAGGGAGGCGATGAGCAGTTCTTC. It specifies CASSLTQGGDEQFF.

The V call is TRBV3-1, the J call TRBJ1-3, with D unclear. Germline CDR1 is LGHDT and CDR2 is YNNKEL (reference sequence). CDR3 length equals 12 residues. V shed 0 bases and J shed 4 bases, with 1 base lying between them. This chain's CDR3 is CASSQEGNTIYF. The CDR3 nucleotides read TGTGCCAGCAGCCAAGAAGGAAACACCATATATTTT.

The chain combines TRBV4-1 with TRBJ2-7; possible D gene TRBD2, 5 bases. The CDR3 consists of 14 residues. V was shortened by 0 bases and J by 6 bases, with 12 bases between the two germline ends. Germline V gives CDR1 MGHRA, CDR2 YSYEKL. The DNA of the CDR3 is TGCGCCAGCAGCCAAGATCAGCGGCGCCCCGAGCAGTACTTC. Translated, it gives CASSQDQRRPEQYF.

This clonotype turned up a few times. V gene TRBV4-3 combines with J gene TRBJ2-1; TRBD2 agrees at 11 bases. CDR1 LGHNA and CDR2 YSLEER come from the germline V gene. The ends lost 4 bases at V and 13 bases at J; junction bases unmatched: 15. This CDR3 has 16 amino acids. CDR3 sequence: CASSRDSGRALAPQFF. The CDR3 bases are TGCGCCAGCAGCCGAGATAGCGGGAGGGCCTTAGCACCCCAGTTCTTC.

The chain joins TRBV6-2 or TRBV6-3 to TRBJ2-5, with D hard to call. Germline loops: CDR1 MNHEY, CDR2 SVGEGT. This CDR3 region has 11 residues. V lost 11 bases to trimming and J lost 2 bases, with 9 bases between them. CDR3 sequence: CASKGQETQYF. CDR3 nucleotides: TGTGCCTCAAAAGGGCAAGAGACCCAGTACTTC.

The CDR3 DNA follows: TGTGCCAGCAGCTTAGACAGGGTGGGGGAAAAACTGTTTTTT. Translating gives CASSLDRVGEKLFF. The V gene is TRBV7-8, the J gene TRBJ1-4, with D possibly TRBD1 on 6 matching bases. The CDR3 runs to 14 residues. V lost 1 base to trimming and J lost 8 bases, with 11 bases between them. CDR1 is SGHVS, CDR2 FQNEAQ, per germline.

The V call is TRBV12-3 or TRBV12-4, the J call TRBJ1-2; maybe TRBD1 (5 bases). This CDR3 is 13 amino acids long. V was clipped by 3 bases and J by 4 bases, with 9 bases between them. CDR3 sequence (DNA): TGTGCCAGCAGTTTTCACGGGGGCTATGGCTACACCTTC. Amino acid sequence: CASSFHGGYGYTF.

The chain links TRBV20-1 to TRBJ2-5, with 12 bases fitting TRBD2. In germline, CDR1 is DFQATT, CDR2 SNEGSKA (reference sequence). The V segment lost 8 bases and the J segment 5 bases; nucleotides outside the gene matches: 15. The CDR3 loop spans 16 amino acids. The chain's CDR3 is CSTTLTSGGIRETQYF. CDR3 DNA sequence: TGCAGTACTACACTGACTAGCGGGGGAATACGGGAGACCCAGTACTTC.

The chain recombines TRBV24-1 with TRBJ2-1, with a weak D call TRBD2 (7 bases). CDR3 length: 14 residues. Germline V gene data show CDR1 as KGHDR and CDR2 as SFDVKD. Trimming pared 0 bases from V and 9 bases from J, leaving 11 bases between. CDR3 loop: CATSDLGGGGEQFF. The DNA of the CDR3 is TGTGCCACCAGTGATTTGGGGGGAGGGGGTGAGCAGTTCTTC.

This clonotype turned up a few times. The chain combines TRBV5-4 with TRBJ2-5; D gene uncertain. The CDR3 length is 14 residues. Germline V gene lookup returns CDR1 SGHNT and CDR2 YYREEE (reference sequence). The V and J ends lost 4 bases and 7 bases respectively, with 17 bases between them. The CDR3 coding sequence is TGTGCCAGCAGCGCTTTCTCAGACAAGGGGACCCAGTACTTC. It translates to CASSAFSDKGTQYF.

The chain has TRBV6-5 and TRBJ1-2; perhaps TRBD1 as D (6 bases). Germline-derived CDR1 and CDR2 are MNHEY and SVGAGI. The CDR3 runs 17 residues. Between the trimmed V and J ends, which lost 2 bases and 0 bases, there was a span of 16 bases. The DNA for the CDR3 is TGTGCCAGCAGTTACCGCGGGGGGCGCTTTTCTAACTATGGCTACACCTTC. Translation: CASSYRGGRFSNYGYTF.

This clonotype was found a few times. V is TRBV6-1 and J is TRBJ2-4; tentatively, D is TRBD2 (6 bases). Germline loops: CDR1 MNHNS, CDR2 SASEGT. The V gene lost 7 bases and the J gene lost 3 bases, with 22 bases spanning the gap. The CDR3 has 17 amino acids. The CDR3 loop is CASTPSGGRKVKNIQYF. Written as DNA, the CDR3 is TGTGCCAGCACCCCGAGCGGAGGGCGTAAAGTCAAAAACATTCAGTACTTC.

The J gene is TRBJ2-3, the V gene TRBV19, with 9 bases that match TRBD2. The CDR3 totals 18 residues. Germline CDR1 is LNHDA and CDR2 is SQIVND (reference sequence). After removal of 5 bases from V and 5 bases from J, the junction contained 17 bases not matched to a gene. Here the CDR3 reads CASSDAGRGLAGEDTQYF. The CDR3 region has the DNA TGTGCCAGTAGTGACGCCGGGAGGGGCTTAGCGGGAGAAGATACGCAGTATTTT. The whole variable domain, remainder taken from reference TRBV19 and TRBJ2-3, is DGGITQSPKYLFRKEGQNVTLSCEQNLNHDAMYWYRQDPGQGLRLIYYSQIVNDFQKGDIAEGYSVSREKKESFPLTVTSAQKNPTAFYLCASSDAGRGLAGEDTQYFGPGTRLTVL.

This clonotype came up a few times. V usage is TRBV6-2 or TRBV6-3 and J usage is TRBJ2-1, with 14 bases that match TRBD2. The V gene end was trimmed by 8 bases and the J gene end by 6 bases; junction bases not matched to a gene: 21. The germline gives CDR1 MNHEY, CDR2 SVGEGT. There are 20 residues in the CDR3. The chain's CDR3 is CASATTRLAGGPRISNEQFF. In DNA, the CDR3 is TGTGCCAGCGCAACCACAAGACTAGCGGGAGGGCCGAGGATTAGCAATGAGCAGTTCTTC.

In its sample, this clonotype was seen a few times. The chain has TRBV20-1 and TRBJ2-2, with 8 positions matching TRBD2. V trimming: 6 bases; J trimming: 6 bases; junction bases outside the gene matches: 12. The CDR3 loop spans 15 amino acids. Per the germline V gene, CDR1 is DFQATT and CDR2 is SNEGSKA (reference sequence). In nucleotides, the CDR3 is TGCAGTGCCAGTCCCCCCCGGGAGGGCTCCGGGGAGCTGTTTTTT. Protein sequence: CSASPPREGSGELFF.

This clonotype was counted only a few times. The chain is built from TRBV6-1 and TRBJ2-4; 8 nucleotides agree with TRBD2. V lost 6 bases and J lost 3; bases outside the gene matches: 7. This CDR3 is built from 15 residues. CDR1 and CDR2 (germline): MNHNS, SASEGT. This chain's CDR3 is CASSRGAGGKNIQYF. DNA for the CDR3: TGTGCCAGCAGCCGGGGTGCGGGGGGCAAAAACATTCAGTACTTC.